This TCR beta chain was sequenced for a study of T cell responses to AZD1222 COVID-19 vaccine. In the study overall: Recipients boosted at about 4 weeks or about 12 weeks are pooled.

To note about this clone: Its antigen remains unidentified.

The table came from immunoSEQ multiplex PCR; TCRdb's copy has only in-frame clones and leaves some out. Among roughly 170,000 clones listed, roughly 87% were seen once. Findings of the study overall: With two AZD1222 doses given, Spike-specific TCR breadth and depth both rose. Distributed over spike, vaccine-associated CD4 TCRs predominated at 160-218 and 743-854.

The sequencing here drew on peripheral blood, taken on day 0 of AZD1222 vaccination. This receptor was obtained from an adult in good health.

CDR3 sequence: CASSQGDSNYGYTF. The CDR3 bases are TGCGCCAGCAGCCAAGGGGACTCTAACTATGGCTACACCTTC. The chain has TRBV4-1 and TRBJ1-2; D is possibly TRBD1 (5 bases). The V gene's germline CDR1 is MGHRA and CDR2 YSYEKL. V lost 1 base and J lost 0, with 6 bases in between. The CDR3 runs to 14 residues.